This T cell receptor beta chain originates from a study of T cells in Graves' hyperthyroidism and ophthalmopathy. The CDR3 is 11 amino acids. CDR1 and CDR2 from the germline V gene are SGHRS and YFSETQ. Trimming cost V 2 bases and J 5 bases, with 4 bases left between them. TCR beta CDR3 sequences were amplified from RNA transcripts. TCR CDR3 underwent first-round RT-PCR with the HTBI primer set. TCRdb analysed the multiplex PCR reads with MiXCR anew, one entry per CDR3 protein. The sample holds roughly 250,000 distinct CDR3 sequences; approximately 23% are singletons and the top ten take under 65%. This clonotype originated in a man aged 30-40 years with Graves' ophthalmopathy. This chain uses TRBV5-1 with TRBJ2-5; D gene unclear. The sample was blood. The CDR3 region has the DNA TGCGCCAGCAGCTTTGCCGAGACCCAGTACTTC. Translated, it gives CASSFAETQYF.